Shown below are 7 T cell receptor beta chains from a single sample sequenced in a study of T cells in Graves' hyperthyroidism and ophthalmopathy. TCR beta CDR3 region amplification was performed from RNA transcripts. The TCR CDR3 first-round RT-PCR relied on the HTBI primer set. TCRdb re-derived calls from the multiplex PCR reads in MiXCR, one entry per CDR3 protein. The sample holds 410,000 or so distinct CDR3 sequences, approximately 15% seen once. The sample consisted of blood. These receptors all stem from a man aged 18 to 35 with Graves' ophthalmopathy.

This clonotype appeared a few times. V gene TRBV15 combines with J gene TRBJ1-2; no clear D. The CDR3 runs 14 residues. In germline, CDR1 is LNHNV, CDR2 YYDKDF (reference sequence). The V end was cut by 3 bases, the J end by 4 bases, with 12 bases between. The CDR3 here is CATSSIGRSYGYTF. The CDR3 region has the DNA TGTGCCACCAGCAGTATTGGACGGAGCTATGGCTACACCTTC.

This clonotype was picked up a small number of times. The chain recombines TRBV6-1 with TRBJ1-5; D possibly corresponds to TRBD1 (5 bases). Per the germline V gene, CDR1 is MNHNS and CDR2 is SASEGT. Between the trimmed V and J ends, which lost 6 bases and 7 bases, there was a span of 13 bases. The CDR3 has 13 amino acids. CDR3 amino acids: CASSGTAAQPQHF. For the CDR3, the DNA is TGTGCCAGCAGCGGGACGGCTGCACAGCCCCAGCATTTT.

In this sample, this clonotype turned up many times. The V gene is TRBV18, the J gene TRBJ2-7; D possibly matches TRBD1 or TRBD2 (5 bases each). The CDR3 runs to 15 residues. The germline CDR1 and CDR2 sequences are KGHSH and LQKENI. Trimming left V 4 bases short and J 2 bases short, with 15 bases between. CDR3 in amino acids: CASSLWRGATYEQYF. The CDR3 DNA is TGTGCCAGCTCACTTTGGAGAGGGGCAACCTACGAGCAGTACTTC.

This chain links TRBV6-1 with TRBJ2-4; D is unresolved. CDR1 MNHNS and CDR2 SASEGT come from the germline V gene. The CDR3 totals 12 residues. V was trimmed by 6 bases and J by 7 bases, leaving 10 bases between them. This CDR3 reads CASRPDENIQYF. CDR3 coding DNA: TGTGCCAGCAGACCGGACGAGAACATTCAGTACTTC.

In its sample, this clonotype was seen many times. The chain recombines TRBV30 with TRBJ1-1; D call uncertain. V lost 2 bases and J 4 bases, leaving 8 bases between the germline ends. Germline values: CDR1 GTSNPN, CDR2 SVGIG (reference sequence). This CDR3 contains 12 residues. CDR3 nucleotide sequence: TGTGCCTGGAGTCCCTCCTCCACTGAAGCTTTCTTT. Translation gives CAWSPSSTEAFF.

This chain connects TRBV20-1 to TRBJ2-5; D may be TRBD1 or TRBD2 (6 bases each). Germline CDR1 and CDR2: DFQATT and SNEGSKA (reference sequence). V lost 1 base to trimming and J lost 5 bases, with 26 bases between them. The CDR3 consists of 18 residues. This CDR3 is CSARANARVGGPGETQYF. As DNA, the CDR3 is TGCAGTGCTAGAGCAAACGCCCGGGTCGGGGGCCCAGGGGAGACCCAGTACTTC.

This clonotype was picked up a small number of times. The V and J genes are TRBV19 and TRBJ2-7, with a tentative D call TRBD1 (6 bases). The CDR3 is made up of 14 amino acids. Deletions cut 7 bases from V and 1 base from J, with 14 bases between. Germline CDR1 and CDR2: LNHDA and SQIVND (reference sequence). CDR3 loop: CASKRGTGSYEQYF. For the CDR3, the DNA is TGTGCCAGTAAAAGGGGGACGGGATCCTACGAGCAGTACTTC.